This TCR beta chain was sequenced for a study of shared clonotypes between healthy human individuals. Profiling relied on immunoSEQ multiplex PCR, and the TCRdb table lists in-frame clones only, not all of them. The profile shows 1,500,000 or so clones, less than 99% of them singletons. There are 13 residues in the CDR3. The germline V gene encodes CDR1 SGHAT and CDR2 FQNNGV. J gave up 5 bases and V 5 bases, and 3 bases lay outside the gene matches. The genes are TRBV11-2 and TRBJ1-5; TRBD1 matches at 7 bases. This receptor was obtained from a man younger than 40 in good health. Material: naive CD4+ T cells sorted from blood. The subset is: CD45RA+ positively selected. The CDR3 coding sequence is TGTGCCAGCAGCACCGACAGGGATCAGCCCCAGCATTTT. Translating it yields CASSTDRDQPQHF.